This record covers a single T cell receptor (beta chain). Its recognized antigen is unknown. Nothing much larger sits one base from this clone, and base qualities are not available. Taken from cysteine to phenylalanine, the CDR3 has 14 residues. Only CDR3 DNA is held: 42 bases, read in frame from base 1. According to the germline V gene, CDR1 reads SGHTA and CDR2 reads FQGNSA. The junction shows trimming of 4 bases on V and 5 bases on J, and the gene matches do not reach 6 bases of it. Sequenced on an Illumina HiSeq 1500. TCRdb took the public reads, trimmed them with fastp at Q25, ran MiXCR for clone calling and kept in-frame beta chains. Identical CDR3 protein sequences are pooled into one entry, listed with their most common genes and DNA. For this sample the table gives approximately 700,000 distinct CDR3 sequences, of which approximately 34% were detected only once. The top ten constitute around 2.8% of the sample.

This entry is derived from a study of T cell repertoires in cytomegalovirus infection (dated by TCRdb to 2018 to 2020). About the full investigation: Donor HLA type was relevant to the analysis, because carriage of CMV infection together with the matching HLA type was indicated by public TCR beta signatures. Findings and caveats that apply to the study as a whole: The ex vivo response was dominated by HLA-C-restricted CMV-specific TCR beta clonotypes, and the single most frequent clonotype in two of eight donors was supplied by these HLA-C-restricted clonotypes. In both this cohort and an independent cohort of 352 donors, the cumulative frequency of public TCR beta family members distinguished carriers of CMV infection plus the relevant HLA type.

Recombination linked TRBV7-2 to TRBJ2-5; 8 bases in the junction line up with TRBD2. The source is a human donor in good health (CMV status not recorded). Some clones in this sample may be carry-over from other donors' samples. Sequencing input: PBMCs. Here the CDR3 is given as CASSSGGRGETQYF. The nucleotide sequence reads TGTGCCAGCAGCTCGGGAGGGAGAGGGGAGACCCAGTACTTC.